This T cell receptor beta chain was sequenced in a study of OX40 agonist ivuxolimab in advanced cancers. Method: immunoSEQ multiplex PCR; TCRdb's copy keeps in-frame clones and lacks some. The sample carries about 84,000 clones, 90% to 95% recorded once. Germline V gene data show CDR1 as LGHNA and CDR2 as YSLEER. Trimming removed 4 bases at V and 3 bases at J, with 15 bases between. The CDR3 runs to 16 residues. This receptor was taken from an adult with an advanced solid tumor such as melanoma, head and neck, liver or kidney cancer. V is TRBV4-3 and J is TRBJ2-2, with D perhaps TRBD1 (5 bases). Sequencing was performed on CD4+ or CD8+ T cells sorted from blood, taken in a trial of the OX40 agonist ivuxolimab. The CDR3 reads CASSRGRGDYTGELFF. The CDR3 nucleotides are TGCGCCAGCAGCCGCGGAAGGGGCGATTACACCGGGGAGCTGTTTTTT.